This is a list of T cell receptor beta chains from one sample in a study of vaccination and CD4 T cells after COVID-19. No antigen is known for these receptors. TCRdb processed the PCR reads anew with MiXCR; each CDR3 protein has one entry. Among about 14,000 distinct CDR3 sequences listed, more than 25% were seen once. Sequenced material: cultured CD4+ T cells from blood. Receptors were obtained from a human donor with COVID-19. CDR3s include the opening cysteine and the closing phenylalanine or tryptophan. D genes are given only for firm matches. Expanded clones are given a class, and other clones once, few, many or no size at all.

d_call: -
v_call: TRBV2
clone_size: -
j_call: TRBJ2-6
cdr3_nt: TGTGCCAGCAGTCAAATACCGGACTACTCTGGGGCCAACGTCCTGACTTTC
cdr3_aa: CASSQIPDYSGANVLTF

d_call: -
v_call: TRBV10-1
clone_size: few
j_call: TRBJ1-3
cdr3_nt: TGCGCCAGCAGTGAGTCGTTTAGTAATGCTGGAAACACCATATATTTT
cdr3_aa: CASSESFSNAGNTIYF

d_call: -
v_call: TRBV30
clone_size: few
j_call: TRBJ1-2
cdr3_nt: TGTGCCTGGAGTCGACCCCTTGAGAACTATGGCTACACCTTC
cdr3_aa: CAWSRPLENYGYTF

d_call: TRBD1
v_call: TRBV2
clone_size: few
j_call: TRBJ1-5
cdr3_nt: TGTGCCAGCAGTGAAACCGGGACAGGGGGCTCTCAGCCCCAGCATTTT
cdr3_aa: CASSETGTGGSQPQHF

d_call: TRBD2
v_call: TRBV11-2
clone_size: few
j_call: TRBJ2-5
cdr3_nt: TGTGCCAGCAGCTTCGGGGGGGGCCAAGAGACCCAGTACTTC
cdr3_aa: CASSFGGGQETQYF

d_call: -
v_call: TRBV7-2
clone_size: few
j_call: TRBJ1-2
cdr3_nt: TGTGCCAGCAGCACCGGGACGGGAAACTATGGCTACACCTTC
cdr3_aa: CASSTGTGNYGYTF

d_call: -
v_call: TRBV24-1
clone_size: -
j_call: TRBJ2-6
cdr3_nt: TGTGCCACCAGTGAAACGGAGAATTTTGCCTCTGGGGCCAACGTCCTGACTTTC
cdr3_aa: CATSETENFASGANVLTF

d_call: TRBD1
v_call: TRBV27
clone_size: medium-sized
j_call: TRBJ1-5
cdr3_nt: TGTGCCAGCAGCCCAGACAGGGTCAATCAGCCCCAGCATTTT
cdr3_aa: CASSPDRVNQPQHF

d_call: TRBD2
v_call: TRBV24-1
clone_size: -
j_call: TRBJ2-1
cdr3_nt: TGTGCCACCAGTGACCTCGGCGGGGGGGCCGACGAGCAGTTCTTC
cdr3_aa: CATSDLGGGADEQFF

d_call: TRBD1
v_call: TRBV7-2
clone_size: few
j_call: TRBJ2-1
cdr3_nt: TGTGCCAGCAGCTTAGGGACAGGGCCCTACAATGAGCAGTTCTTC
cdr3_aa: CASSLGTGPYNEQFF

d_call: -
v_call: TRBV6-2/TRBV6-3
clone_size: -
j_call: TRBJ2-1
cdr3_nt: TGTGCCAGCAGTTCCGGACCCTTCGGCGATGAGCAGTTCTTC
cdr3_aa: CASSSGPFGDEQFF

d_call: -
v_call: TRBV6-5
clone_size: few
j_call: TRBJ2-3
cdr3_nt: TGTGCCAGCAGGTACGACAGGAGGGTCCTCACAGATACGCAGTATTTT
cdr3_aa: CASRYDRRVLTDTQYF

d_call: -
v_call: TRBV7-8
clone_size: medium-sized
j_call: TRBJ1-5
cdr3_nt: TGTGCCAGCAGCTTAGTGGGGGCAGTTAATCAGCCCCAGCATTTT
cdr3_aa: CASSLVGAVNQPQHF

d_call: -
v_call: TRBV20-1
clone_size: -
j_call: TRBJ1-1
cdr3_nt: TGCAGTGCTAGATTCTATCGTCATTTAGGGAACACTGAAGCTTTCTTT
cdr3_aa: CSARFYRHLGNTEAFF

d_call: -
v_call: TRBV7-9
clone_size: few
j_call: TRBJ1-2
cdr3_nt: TGTGCCAGCAGCCCCCTGGCAGGGCGGGTCTATGGCTACACCTTC
cdr3_aa: CASSPLAGRVYGYTF

d_call: -
v_call: TRBV6-1
clone_size: -
j_call: TRBJ2-2
cdr3_nt: TGTGCCAGCAGTCAGAACACCGGGGAGCTGTTTTTT
cdr3_aa: CASSQNTGELFF

d_call: TRBD1
v_call: TRBV6-1
clone_size: -
j_call: TRBJ1-1
cdr3_nt: TGTGCCAGCAGGGACCGGGACAGGGGACGCGCTGAAGCTTTCTTT
cdr3_aa: CASRDRDRGRAEAFF

d_call: -
v_call: TRBV6-1
clone_size: -
j_call: TRBJ1-1
cdr3_nt: TGTGCCACCAACCGGCGCCTGGGGAGTGTTACTGAAGCTTTCTTT
cdr3_aa: CATNRRLGSVTEAFF

d_call: -
v_call: TRBV12-3/TRBV12-4
clone_size: -
j_call: TRBJ1-2
cdr3_nt: TGTGCCAGCAGTCCTGGGACGACCTTTGACTCCTATGGCTACACCTTC
cdr3_aa: CASSPGTTFDSYGYTF

d_call: -
v_call: TRBV19
clone_size: few
j_call: TRBJ2-7
cdr3_nt: TGTGCCAGTAGGGAAGACCCTGGAAGTTACTACGAGCAGTACTTC
cdr3_aa: CASREDPGSYYEQYF

d_call: TRBD2
v_call: TRBV4-2
clone_size: few
j_call: TRBJ2-3
cdr3_nt: TGTGCCAGCAGCCAAAGACTAGCGGGGCTCGGCACAGATACGCAGTATTTT
cdr3_aa: CASSQRLAGLGTDTQYF

d_call: -
v_call: TRBV27
clone_size: medium-sized
j_call: TRBJ1-2
cdr3_nt: TGTGCCAGCAGTTTTACAGGGTTGGGCGGCTACACCTTC
cdr3_aa: CASSFTGLGGYTF

d_call: TRBD1
v_call: TRBV5-1
clone_size: -
j_call: TRBJ2-1
cdr3_nt: TGCGCCAGCAGCTCGGGACAGGGGGCGAACTACAATGAGCAGTTCTTC
cdr3_aa: CASSSGQGANYNEQFF

d_call: TRBD2
v_call: TRBV12-3/TRBV12-4
clone_size: -
j_call: TRBJ2-7
cdr3_nt: TGTGCCAGCGGACATAGCGGGGGCCCCTACGAGCAGTACTTC
cdr3_aa: CASGHSGGPYEQYF

d_call: -
v_call: TRBV12-3/TRBV12-4
clone_size: once
j_call: TRBJ2-1
cdr3_nt: TGTGCCAGCAGTCTAATGGGGTCGGGCAATGAGCAGTTCTTC
cdr3_aa: CASSLMGSGNEQFF

d_call: -
v_call: TRBV7-9
clone_size: -
j_call: TRBJ2-1
cdr3_nt: TGTGCCAGCCGCGCGAGACTAGAGGGGGGGAATGAGCAGTTCTTC
cdr3_aa: CASRARLEGGNEQFF

d_call: -
v_call: TRBV7-9
clone_size: few
j_call: TRBJ1-2
cdr3_nt: TGTGCCAGCAGCCAGGACGGTACCTATGGCTACACCTTC
cdr3_aa: CASSQDGTYGYTF

d_call: -
v_call: TRBV30
clone_size: -
j_call: TRBJ2-3
cdr3_nt: TGTGCCTGGACCCCCGTTGGAGGAATCTCAGATACGCAGTATTTT
cdr3_aa: CAWTPVGGISDTQYF

d_call: -
v_call: TRBV20-1
clone_size: medium-sized
j_call: TRBJ2-5
cdr3_nt: TGCAGTGCTAGACCGATTTCGGAGACCCAGTACTTC
cdr3_aa: CSARPISETQYF

d_call: -
v_call: TRBV27
clone_size: -
j_call: TRBJ2-3
cdr3_nt: TGTGCCAGCAGTTATCAGGCGCCTTCCACAGATACGCAGTATTTT
cdr3_aa: CASSYQAPSTDTQYF

d_call: -
v_call: TRBV9
clone_size: -
j_call: TRBJ2-3
cdr3_nt: TGTGCCAGCAGCGTAGGCCAACACCCACAAGAGTATTTT
cdr3_aa: CASSVGQHPQEYF

d_call: -
v_call: TRBV28
clone_size: -
j_call: TRBJ1-4
cdr3_nt: TGTGCCACCCAGCTTACTAATGAAAAACTGTTTTTT
cdr3_aa: CATQLTNEKLFF

d_call: -
v_call: TRBV7-2
clone_size: few
j_call: TRBJ2-2
cdr3_nt: TGTGCCAGCAGCTCGGCCGGCACCGGGGAGCTGTTTTTT
cdr3_aa: CASSSAGTGELFF